Listed here are 13 T cell receptor beta chains from one sample, sequenced in a study of blood T cells in healthy people across ages. The authors ran a second PCR of about 6 to 11 cycles using a sample-barcoded 5' primer and a J-beta primer mix. One entry per CDR3 protein results from TCRdb running MiXCR on the 5' RACE reads. The table has a few hundred thousand distinct CDR3 sequences, over 45% seen once; the top ten hold roughly 51%. Sequences were obtained from blood. The receptors were sampled from a man aged 55 to 70 in good health.

The count of this clonotype is one. The chain employs TRBV9 and TRBJ2-2; TRBD1 is a possible D gene (6 bases). Trimming took off 3 bases at V and 6 bases at J, with 18 bases between the two ends. The CDR3 loop spans 16 amino acids. Germline loops: CDR1 SGDLS, CDR2 YYNGEE. The CDR3 nucleotides read TGTGCCAGCAGCGCCAGGACAGTCGTACACTCCGGGGAGCTGTTTTTT. Amino acids: CASSARTVVHSGELFF. Full variable domain (rest looked up from reference TRBV9 and TRBJ2-2): DSGVTQTPKHLITATGQRVTLRCSPRSGDLSVYWYQQSLDQGLQFLIQYYNGEERAKGNILERFSAQQFPDLHSELNLSSLELGDSALYFCASSARTVVHSGELFFGEGSRLTVL.

This clonotype was seen a handful of times. The chain links TRBV3-1 to TRBJ2-6, with D hard to call. Trimming pared 0 bases from V and 4 bases from J, leaving 16 bases between. This CDR3 is 18 amino acids long. CDR1 and CDR2 from the germline V gene are LGHDT and YNNKEL (reference sequence). CDR3 in amino acids: CASSQEVPRIVGANVLTF. The CDR3 DNA reads TGTGCCAGCAGCCAAGAAGTTCCCAGGATAGTGGGGGCCAACGTCCTGACTTTC.

This clonotype has at least ten counts. The chain couples TRBV2 to TRBJ2-2; 16 bases align to TRBD2. The CDR3 covers 20 residues. The trim removed 1 base at V and 2 bases at J, leaving 7 bases unmatched. Germline V gene sequence: CDR1 SNHLY, CDR2 FYNNEI. DNA for the CDR3: TGTGCCAGCAGTGAAGAGGGGGGACTAGCGGGAGGGCGAAACACCGGGGAGCTGTTTTTT. As protein: CASSEEGGLAGGRNTGELFF.

V gene TRBV5-6 combines with J gene TRBJ1-1; TRBD1 is a possible D gene (6 bases). The CDR3 spans 13 residues. The ends were cut back, 8 bases at V and 0 bases at J, with 11 bases in the middle. From germline, CDR1 is SGHDT and CDR2 YYEEEE. Here the CDR3 DNA reads TGTGCCAGTACAGGGTTCTTGAACACTGAAGCTTTCTTT. It is translated as CASTGFLNTEAFF.

This clonotype was recorded a few times. The chain is built from TRBV10-3 and TRBJ2-7; 8 bases align to TRBD1. CDR1 and CDR2 from the germline V gene are ENHRY and SYGVKD. Trimming at V came to 7 bases and at J to 2 bases, leaving 10 bases not matched to a gene. The CDR3 has 15 residues. CDR3 region: CAITSAGTGPYEQYF. CDR3 nucleotide sequence: TGTGCCATCACCTCTGCCGGGACAGGCCCCTACGAGCAGTACTTC.

This chain links TRBV12-5 with TRBJ2-3; tentatively, D is TRBD1 (5 bases). The CDR3 totals 15 residues. Germline V gives CDR1 LGHNT, CDR2 FRNRAP. V lost 2 bases to trimming and J lost 1 base, with 10 bases between them. In DNA form, the CDR3 reads TGTGCTAGTGGTTTGTCACAGACAGGCACAGATACGCAGTATTTT. It specifies CASGLSQTGTDTQYF.

As regards this clonotype: This may stem from a read error, because a much larger clone lies one nucleotide away. The genes are TRBV27 and TRBJ2-4; TRBD2 might be the D (5 bases). The ends were cut back, 8 bases at V and 0 bases at J, with 11 bases in the middle. Per the germline V gene, CDR1 is MNHEY and CDR2 is SMNVEV (reference sequence). The CDR3 runs to 14 residues. The CDR3 region is CASQPEVAKNIQYF. As DNA, the CDR3 is TGTGCCAGCCAACCGGAGGTAGCCAAAAACATTCAGTACTTC.

This rearrangement joins TRBV29-1 to TRBJ2-7; maybe TRBD2 (7 bases). V lost 7 bases, J lost 3 bases, and 10 bases lay in between. This CDR3 is built from 11 residues. CDR1 SQVTM and CDR2 ANQGSEA come from the germline V gene. The CDR3 DNA sequence: TGCAGCGGGGGAGGGGGCTACGAGCAGTACTTC. This sequence encodes CSGGGGYEQYF.

V gene TRBV7-9 combines with J gene TRBJ1-2; TRBD1 agrees at 10 bases. Germline-derived CDR1 and CDR2 are SEHNR and FQNEAQ (reference sequence). After removal of 5 bases from V and 2 bases from J, the junction contained 5 bases not matched to a gene. The CDR3 sequence is 15 residues long. In DNA, the CDR3 is TGTGCCAGCAGCCCTCCGGGACAGGGGAACTATGGCTACACCTTC. The encoded protein is CASSPPGQGNYGYTF.

V and J are TRBV20-1 and TRBJ2-5, with TRBD2 matching over 7 bases. CDR1 is DFQATT and CDR2 is SNEGSKA in the germline V gene (reference sequence). CDR3 length equals 11 residues. The CDR3 DNA is TGCAGCTTGGGGGGGGACGAGACCCAGTACTTC. This gives the protein CSLGGDETQYF.

This clonotype was observed a few times. The CDR3: CASSYAEGGSTDTQYF. CDR3 nucleotide sequence: TGCGCCAGCAGCTACGCCGAAGGCGGGAGCACAGATACGCAGTATTTT. The V and J genes are TRBV5-1 and TRBJ2-3; D is possibly TRBD2 (5 bases). The germline V gene encodes CDR1 SGHRS and CDR2 YFSETQ. The ends were cut back, 3 bases at V and 0 bases at J, with 14 bases in the middle. The CDR3 loop spans 16 amino acids.

The CDR3 nucleotides are TGTGCCACCAGTGAAACCGGGACAGGGTCCTACAATGAGCAGTTCTTC. Protein product: CATSETGTGSYNEQFF. The chain links TRBV24-1 to TRBJ2-1; 9 nucleotides match TRBD1. Germline CDR1 reads KGHDR; CDR2 reads SFDVKD. CDR3 length: 16 residues. After removal of 4 bases from V and 1 base from J, the junction contained 4 bases not matched to a gene.

This clonotype was seen a single time. This chain joins TRBV5-1 and TRBJ2-7; TRBD2 matches 10 bases. The CDR3 is 15 residues long. J was trimmed by 7 bases and V by 1 base; bases with no gene match: 8. Per the germline V gene, CDR1 is SGHRS and CDR2 is YFSETQ. DNA of the CDR3: TGCGCCAGCAGCTTGAGCGGGAGGGACCACAATGAGCAGTACTTC. This encodes CASSLSGRDHNEQYF.